This TCR beta chain was sequenced for a study of T cells in Graves' hyperthyroidism and ophthalmopathy. General observations from the study: Most thyroid clonotypes expanded above 0.001 appeared in blood too.

This clonotype was picked up many times. Its antigen is not identified. Germline V lookup: CDR1 MNHEY, CDR2 SMNVEV (reference sequence). Trimming removed 3 bases from V and 6 bases from J; junction bases left unmatched: 5. The CDR3 length is 14 residues. Authors of the study amplified TCR beta CDR3 regions from RNA transcripts. The HTBI set primed first-round TCR CDR3 RT-PCR. TCRdb ran MiXCR on the multiplex PCR reads and lists one entry per CDR3 protein. Altogether around 350,000 distinct CDR3 sequences are present, about 17% being singletons, with the ten largest covering around a third. Those patients with uncontrolled infection, other autoimmune disease, pregnancy or lactation were excluded.

The material sequenced was blood. This clonotype was sampled from a woman in her 30s with Graves' hyperthyroidism that later progressed to Graves' ophthalmopathy. This chain connects TRBV27 to TRBJ2-3; 8 nucleotides match TRBD2. CDR3 region: CASSLLAGIDTQYF. In DNA, the CDR3 is TGTGCCAGCAGTTTGTTAGCGGGAATCGATACGCAGTATTTT.